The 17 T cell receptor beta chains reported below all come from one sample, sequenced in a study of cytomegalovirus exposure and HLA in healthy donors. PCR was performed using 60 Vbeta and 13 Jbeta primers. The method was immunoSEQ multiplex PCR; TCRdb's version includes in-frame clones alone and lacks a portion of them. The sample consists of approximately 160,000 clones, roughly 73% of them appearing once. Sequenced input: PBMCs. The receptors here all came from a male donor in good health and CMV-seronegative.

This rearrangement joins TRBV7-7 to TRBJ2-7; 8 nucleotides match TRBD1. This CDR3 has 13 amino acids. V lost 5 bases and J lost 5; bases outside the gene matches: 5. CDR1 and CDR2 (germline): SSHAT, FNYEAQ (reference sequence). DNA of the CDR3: TGTGCCAGCAGCCGAGGACAGGGCGACGAGCAGTACTTC. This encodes CASSRGQGDEQYF.

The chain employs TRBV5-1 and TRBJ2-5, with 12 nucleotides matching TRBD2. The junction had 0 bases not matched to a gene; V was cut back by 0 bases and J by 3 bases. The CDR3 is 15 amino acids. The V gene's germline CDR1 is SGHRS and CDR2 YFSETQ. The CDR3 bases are TGCGCCAGCAGCTTGGCTAGCGGGGGGGAAGAGACCCAGTACTTC. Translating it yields CASSLASGGEETQYF.

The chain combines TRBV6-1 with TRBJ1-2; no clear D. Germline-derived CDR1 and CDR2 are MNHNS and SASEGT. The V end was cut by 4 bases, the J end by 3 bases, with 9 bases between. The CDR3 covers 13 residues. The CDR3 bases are TGTGCCAGCAGTGTTGGCACACACTATGGCTACACCTTC. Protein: CASSVGTHYGYTF.

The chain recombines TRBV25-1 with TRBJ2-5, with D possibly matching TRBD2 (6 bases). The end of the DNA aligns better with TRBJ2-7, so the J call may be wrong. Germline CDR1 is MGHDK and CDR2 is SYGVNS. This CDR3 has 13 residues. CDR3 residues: CASRGAGYYEQYF. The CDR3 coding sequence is TGTGCCAGCAGAGGAGCGGGCTACTACGAGCAGTACTTC.

CDR3: CASTPGGEMTQYF. Here the CDR3 DNA reads TGTGCCAGCACTCCCGGGGGGGAAATGACCCAGTACTTC. V gene TRBV6-6 combines with J gene TRBJ2-5, with TRBD2 matching over 8 bases. CDR1 and CDR2 from the germline V gene are MNHNY and SVGAGI (reference sequence). This CDR3 is 13 amino acids long. Trimming at V came to 7 bases and at J to 7 bases, leaving 8 bases not matched to a gene.

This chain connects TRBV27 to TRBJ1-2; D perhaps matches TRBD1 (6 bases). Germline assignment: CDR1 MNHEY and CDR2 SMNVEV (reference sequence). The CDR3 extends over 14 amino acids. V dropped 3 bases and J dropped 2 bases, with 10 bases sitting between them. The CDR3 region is CASSFAGDNYGYTF. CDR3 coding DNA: TGTGCCAGCAGTTTTGCAGGGGACAACTATGGCTACACCTTC.

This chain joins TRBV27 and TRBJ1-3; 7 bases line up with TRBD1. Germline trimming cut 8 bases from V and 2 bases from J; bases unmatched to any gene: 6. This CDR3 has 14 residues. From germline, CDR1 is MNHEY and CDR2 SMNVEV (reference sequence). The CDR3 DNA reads TGTGCCAGCCGGCCAGGGGGTACTGGAAACACCATATATTTT. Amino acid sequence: CASRPGGTGNTIYF.

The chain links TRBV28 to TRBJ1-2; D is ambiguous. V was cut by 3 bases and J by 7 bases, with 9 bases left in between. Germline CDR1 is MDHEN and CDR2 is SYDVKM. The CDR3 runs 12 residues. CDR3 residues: CASSLLERGYTF. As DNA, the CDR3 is TGTGCCAGCAGTTTGTTAGAGCGTGGCTACACCTTC.

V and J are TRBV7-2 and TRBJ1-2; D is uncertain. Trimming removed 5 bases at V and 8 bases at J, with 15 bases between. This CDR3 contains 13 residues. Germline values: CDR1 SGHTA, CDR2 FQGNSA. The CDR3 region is CASSKGVSEGYTF. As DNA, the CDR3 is TGTGCCAGCAGCAAGGGAGTAAGCGAAGGCTACACCTTC.

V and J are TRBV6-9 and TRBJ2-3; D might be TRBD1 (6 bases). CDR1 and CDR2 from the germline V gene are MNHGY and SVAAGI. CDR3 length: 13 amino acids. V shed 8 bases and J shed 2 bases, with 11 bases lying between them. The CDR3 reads CASARTVTDTQYF. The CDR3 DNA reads TGTGCCAGCGCGAGGACAGTCACAGATACGCAGTATTTT.

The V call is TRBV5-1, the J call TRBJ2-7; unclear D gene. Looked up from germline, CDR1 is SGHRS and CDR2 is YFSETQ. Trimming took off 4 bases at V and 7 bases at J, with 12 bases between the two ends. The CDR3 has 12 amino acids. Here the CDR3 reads CASSKAAEEQYF. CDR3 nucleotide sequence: TGCGCCAGCAGCAAGGCGGCAGAAGAGCAGTACTTC.

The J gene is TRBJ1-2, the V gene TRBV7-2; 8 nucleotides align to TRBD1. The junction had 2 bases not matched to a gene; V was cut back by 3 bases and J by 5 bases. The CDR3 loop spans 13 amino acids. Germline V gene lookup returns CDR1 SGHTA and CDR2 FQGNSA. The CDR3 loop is CASSFRQGYGYTF. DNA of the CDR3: TGTGCCAGCAGCTTCCGACAGGGGTATGGCTACACCTTC.

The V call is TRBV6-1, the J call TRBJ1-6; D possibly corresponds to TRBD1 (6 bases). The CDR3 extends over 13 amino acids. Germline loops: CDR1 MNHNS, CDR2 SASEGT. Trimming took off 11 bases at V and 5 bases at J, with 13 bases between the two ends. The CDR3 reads CAGHRDNNSPLHF. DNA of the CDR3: TGTGCCGGACACCGGGACAATAATTCACCCCTCCACTTT.

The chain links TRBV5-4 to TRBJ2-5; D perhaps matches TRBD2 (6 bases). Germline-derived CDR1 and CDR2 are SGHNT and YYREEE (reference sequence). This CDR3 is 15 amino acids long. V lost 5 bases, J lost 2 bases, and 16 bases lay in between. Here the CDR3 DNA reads TGTGCCAGCAGTTTCGGGGGACCTTCACAAGAGACCCAGTACTTC. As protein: CASSFGGPSQETQYF.

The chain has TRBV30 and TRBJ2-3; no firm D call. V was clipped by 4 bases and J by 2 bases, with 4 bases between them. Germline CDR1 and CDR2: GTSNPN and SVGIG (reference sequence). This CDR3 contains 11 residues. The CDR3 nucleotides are TGTGCCTGGACAGACACAGATACGCAGTATTTT. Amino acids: CAWTDTDTQYF.

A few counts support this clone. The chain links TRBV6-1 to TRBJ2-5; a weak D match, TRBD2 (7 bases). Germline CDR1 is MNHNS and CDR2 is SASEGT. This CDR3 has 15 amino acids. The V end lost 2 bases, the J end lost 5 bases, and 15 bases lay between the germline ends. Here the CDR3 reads CASSEIGGLKETQYF. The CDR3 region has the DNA TGTGCCAGCAGTGAAATCGGGGGGCTGAAGGAGACCCAGTACTTC.

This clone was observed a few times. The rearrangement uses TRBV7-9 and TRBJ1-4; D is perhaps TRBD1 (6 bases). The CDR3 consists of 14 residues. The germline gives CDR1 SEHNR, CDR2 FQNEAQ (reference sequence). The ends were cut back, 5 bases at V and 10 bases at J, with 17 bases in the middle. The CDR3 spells CASSRDTDGLKLFF. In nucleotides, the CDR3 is TGTGCCAGCAGCCGGGACACCGACGGGTTAAAACTGTTTTTT.